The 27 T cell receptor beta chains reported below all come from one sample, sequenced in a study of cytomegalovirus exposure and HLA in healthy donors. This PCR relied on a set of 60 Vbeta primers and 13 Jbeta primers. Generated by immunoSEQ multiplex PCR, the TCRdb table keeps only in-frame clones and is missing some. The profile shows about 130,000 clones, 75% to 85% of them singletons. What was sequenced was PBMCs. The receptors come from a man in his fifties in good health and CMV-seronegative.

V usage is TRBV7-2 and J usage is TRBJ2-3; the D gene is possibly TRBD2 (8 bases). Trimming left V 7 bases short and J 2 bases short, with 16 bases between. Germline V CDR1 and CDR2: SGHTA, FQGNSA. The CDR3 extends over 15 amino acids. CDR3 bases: TGTGCCAGCACTCGGGGGGGGACAGTCACAGATACGCAGTATTTT. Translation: CASTRGGTVTDTQYF.

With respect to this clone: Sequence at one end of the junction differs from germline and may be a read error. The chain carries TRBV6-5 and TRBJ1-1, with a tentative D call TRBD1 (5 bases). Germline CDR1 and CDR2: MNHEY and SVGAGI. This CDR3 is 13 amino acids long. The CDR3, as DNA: TGTGCCAGCAGCTACTCTGGGCAGGGTAGAGCTTTCTTT. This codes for CASSYSGQGRAFF.

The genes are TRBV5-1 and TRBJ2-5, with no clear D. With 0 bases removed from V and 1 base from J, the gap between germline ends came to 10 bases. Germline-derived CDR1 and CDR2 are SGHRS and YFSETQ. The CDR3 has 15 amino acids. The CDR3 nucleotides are TGCGCCAGCAGCTTGGTCTTCTCTTCCCAAGAGACCCAGTACTTC. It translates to CASSLVFSSQETQYF.

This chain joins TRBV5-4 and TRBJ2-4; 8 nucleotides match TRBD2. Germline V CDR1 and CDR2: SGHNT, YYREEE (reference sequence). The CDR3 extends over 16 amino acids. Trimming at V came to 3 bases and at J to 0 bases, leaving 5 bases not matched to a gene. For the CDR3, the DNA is TGTGCCAGCAGCTCCGGGGGGGGGCAAGCCAAAAACATTCAGTACTTC. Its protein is CASSSGGGQAKNIQYF.

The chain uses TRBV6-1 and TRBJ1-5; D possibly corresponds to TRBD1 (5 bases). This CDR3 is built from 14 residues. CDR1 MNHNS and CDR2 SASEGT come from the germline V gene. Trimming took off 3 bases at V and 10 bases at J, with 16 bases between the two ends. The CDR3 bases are TGTGCCAGCAGTGACAGGGCCCTCATCGATCCCCAGCATTTT. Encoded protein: CASSDRALIDPQHF.

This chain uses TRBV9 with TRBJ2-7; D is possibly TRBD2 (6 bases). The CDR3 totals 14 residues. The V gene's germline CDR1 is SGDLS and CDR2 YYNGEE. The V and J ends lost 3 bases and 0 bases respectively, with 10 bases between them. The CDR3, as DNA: TGTGCCAGCAGCGCTGGGGGGAGCTCCTACGAGCAGTACTTC. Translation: CASSAGGSSYEQYF.

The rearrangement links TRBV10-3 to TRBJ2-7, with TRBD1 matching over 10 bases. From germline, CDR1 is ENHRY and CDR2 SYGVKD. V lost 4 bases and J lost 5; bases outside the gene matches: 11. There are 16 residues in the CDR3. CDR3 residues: CAISGTSRTGGNEQYF. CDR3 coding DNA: TGTGCCATCAGTGGAACATCCCGGACAGGGGGAAACGAGCAGTACTTC.

The CDR3, as DNA: TGTGCTAGTGGTTTAGGGACAGGGGTCTACGAGCAGTACTTC. Protein product: CASGLGTGVYEQYF. The genes are TRBV12-5 and TRBJ2-7, with 10 bases matching TRBD1. Trimming took 3 bases from V and 3 from J; bases not matched to a gene: 2. The CDR3 extends over 14 amino acids. Germline V lookup: CDR1 LGHNT, CDR2 FRNRAP. Complete variable domain (other parts from reference TRBV12-5 and TRBJ2-7): DARVTQTPRHKVTEMGQEVTMRCQPILGHNTVFWYRQTMMQGLELLAYFRNRAPLDDSGMPKDRFSAEMPDATLATLKIQPSEPRDSAVYFCASGLGTGVYEQYFGPGTRLTVT.

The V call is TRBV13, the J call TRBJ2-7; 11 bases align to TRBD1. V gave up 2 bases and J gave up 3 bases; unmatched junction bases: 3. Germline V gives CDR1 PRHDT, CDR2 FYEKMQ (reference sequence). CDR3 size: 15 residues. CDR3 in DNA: TGTGCCAGCAGCTTACGGGACAGGGGGGGCTACGAGCAGTACTTC. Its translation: CASSLRDRGGYEQYF.

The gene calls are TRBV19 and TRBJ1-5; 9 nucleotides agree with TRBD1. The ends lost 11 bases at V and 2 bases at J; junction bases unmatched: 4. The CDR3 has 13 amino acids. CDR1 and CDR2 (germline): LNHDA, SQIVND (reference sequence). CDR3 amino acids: CAGGQGGNQPQHF. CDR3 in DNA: TGTGCCGGGGGACAGGGAGGCAATCAGCCCCAGCATTTT.

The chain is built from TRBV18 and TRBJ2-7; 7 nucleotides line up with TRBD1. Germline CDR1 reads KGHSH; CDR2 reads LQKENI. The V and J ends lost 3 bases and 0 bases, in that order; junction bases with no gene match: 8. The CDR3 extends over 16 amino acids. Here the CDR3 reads CASSPQGVTVSYEQYF. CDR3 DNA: TGTGCCAGCTCACCCCAGGGGGTGACAGTCTCCTACGAGCAGTACTTC.

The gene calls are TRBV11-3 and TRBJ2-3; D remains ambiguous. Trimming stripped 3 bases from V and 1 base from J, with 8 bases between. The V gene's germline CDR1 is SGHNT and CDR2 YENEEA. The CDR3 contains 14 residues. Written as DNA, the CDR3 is TGTGCCAGCAGCTTGACTGCCGGCACAGATACGCAGTATTTT. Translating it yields CASSLTAGTDTQYF.

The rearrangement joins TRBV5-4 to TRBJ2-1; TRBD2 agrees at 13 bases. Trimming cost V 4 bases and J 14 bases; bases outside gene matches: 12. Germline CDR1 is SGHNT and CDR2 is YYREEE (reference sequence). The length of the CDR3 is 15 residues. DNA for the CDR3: TGTGCCAGCAGCCCCGGACTAGCGGGGGCGTCCTGGGAGTTCTTC. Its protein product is CASSPGLAGASWEFF. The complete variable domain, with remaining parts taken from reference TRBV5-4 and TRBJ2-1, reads ETGVTQSPTHLIKTRGQQVTLRCSSQSGHNTVSWYQQALGQGPQFIFQYYREEENGRGNFPPRFSGLQFPNYSSELNVNALELDDSALYLCASSPGLAGASWEFFGPGTRLTVL.

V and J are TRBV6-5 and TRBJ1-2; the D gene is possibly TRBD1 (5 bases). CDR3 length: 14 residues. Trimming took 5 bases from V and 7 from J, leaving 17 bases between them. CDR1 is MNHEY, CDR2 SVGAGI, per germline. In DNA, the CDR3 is TGTGCCAGCAGTAAGACAGAAACCGCTTTTGGCTACACCTTC. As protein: CASSKTETAFGYTF.

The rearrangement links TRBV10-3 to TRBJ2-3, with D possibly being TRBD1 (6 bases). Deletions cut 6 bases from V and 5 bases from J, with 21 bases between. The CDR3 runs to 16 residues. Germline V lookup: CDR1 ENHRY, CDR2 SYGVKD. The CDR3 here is CAISRGRGLEGDTQYF. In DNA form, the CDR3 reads TGTGCCATCAGCAGGGGCAGGGGCCTAGAAGGAGATACGCAGTATTTT.

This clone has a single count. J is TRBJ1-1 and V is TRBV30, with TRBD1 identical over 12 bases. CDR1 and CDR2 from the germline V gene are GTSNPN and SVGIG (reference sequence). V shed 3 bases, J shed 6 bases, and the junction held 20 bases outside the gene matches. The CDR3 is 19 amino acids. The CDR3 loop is CAWRSKTWDRGQLSAEAFF. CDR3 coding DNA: TGTGCCTGGAGGTCGAAAACCTGGGACAGGGGGCAATTGAGCGCTGAAGCTTTCTTT.

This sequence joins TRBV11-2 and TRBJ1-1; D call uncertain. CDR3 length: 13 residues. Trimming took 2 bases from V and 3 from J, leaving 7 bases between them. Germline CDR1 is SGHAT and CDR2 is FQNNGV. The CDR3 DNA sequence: TGTGCCAGCAGCTTAACCGCAGACACTGAAGCTTTCTTT. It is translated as CASSLTADTEAFF.

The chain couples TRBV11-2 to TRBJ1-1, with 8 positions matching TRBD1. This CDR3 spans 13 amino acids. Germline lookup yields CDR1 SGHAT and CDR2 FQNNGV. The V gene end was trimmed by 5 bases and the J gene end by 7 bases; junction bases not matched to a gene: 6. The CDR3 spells CASSPQGAGEAFF. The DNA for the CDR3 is TGTGCCAGCAGCCCGCAGGGGGCGGGTGAAGCTTTCTTT. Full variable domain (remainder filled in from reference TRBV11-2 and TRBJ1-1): EAGVAQSPRYKIIEKRQSVAFWCNPISGHATLYWYQQILGQGPKLLIQFQNNGVVDDSQLPKDRFSAERLKGVDSTLKIQPAKLEDSAVYLCASSPQGAGEAFFGQGTRLTVV.

The CDR3 DNA sequence: TGTGCCAGTAGTATTCAGGGTCTCACAGATACGCAGTATTTT. Translation: CASSIQGLTDTQYF. The J gene is TRBJ2-3, the V gene TRBV19; tentatively, D is TRBD1 (5 bases). Germline V gene data show CDR1 as LNHDA and CDR2 as SQIVND (reference sequence). V lost 3 bases and J lost 2, with 9 bases in between. This CDR3 comprises 14 residues.

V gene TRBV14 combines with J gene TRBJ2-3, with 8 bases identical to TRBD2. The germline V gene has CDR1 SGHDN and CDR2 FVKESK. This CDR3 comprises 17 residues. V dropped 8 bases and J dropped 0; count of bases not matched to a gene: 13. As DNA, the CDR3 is TGTGCCAGCTCGCCGAGCGGGGGCCTCCCAAGCACAGATACGCAGTATTTT. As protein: CASSPSGGLPSTDTQYF.

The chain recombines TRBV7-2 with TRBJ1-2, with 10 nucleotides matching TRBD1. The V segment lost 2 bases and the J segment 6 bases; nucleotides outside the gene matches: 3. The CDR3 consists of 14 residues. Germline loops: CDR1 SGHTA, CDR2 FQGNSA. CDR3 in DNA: TGTGCCAGCAGCTTAAGGACAGGGGGAAATGGCTACACCTTC. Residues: CASSLRTGGNGYTF.

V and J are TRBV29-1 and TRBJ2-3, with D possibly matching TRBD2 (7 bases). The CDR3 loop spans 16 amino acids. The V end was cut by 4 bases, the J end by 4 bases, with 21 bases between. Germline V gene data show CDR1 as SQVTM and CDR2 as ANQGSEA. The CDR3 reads CSVAGGGPPVADTQYF. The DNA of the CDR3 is TGCAGCGTTGCGGGCGGGGGCCCGCCTGTCGCAGATACGCAGTATTTT.

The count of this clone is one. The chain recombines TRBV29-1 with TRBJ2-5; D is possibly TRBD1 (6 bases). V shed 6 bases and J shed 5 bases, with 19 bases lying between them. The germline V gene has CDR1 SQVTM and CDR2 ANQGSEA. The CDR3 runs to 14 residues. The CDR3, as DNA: TGCAGCGTCGCAGACAGGTCCCTGGGGGAGACCCAGTACTTC. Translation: CSVADRSLGETQYF.

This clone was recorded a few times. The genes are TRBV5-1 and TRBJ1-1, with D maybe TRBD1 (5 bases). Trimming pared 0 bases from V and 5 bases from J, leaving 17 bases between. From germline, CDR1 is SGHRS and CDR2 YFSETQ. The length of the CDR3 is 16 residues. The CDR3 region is CASSLGGVTVTTEAFF. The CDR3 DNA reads TGCGCCAGCAGCTTGGGTGGGGTGACAGTCACTACTGAAGCTTTCTTT.

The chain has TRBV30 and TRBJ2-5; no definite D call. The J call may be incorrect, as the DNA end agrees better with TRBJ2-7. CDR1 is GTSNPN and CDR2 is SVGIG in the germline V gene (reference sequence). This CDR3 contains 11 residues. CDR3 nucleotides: TGTGCCTGGACAGGATCCTACGAGCAGTACTTC. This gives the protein CAWTGSYEQYF.

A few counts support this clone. The CDR3 DNA is TGTGCCAGCAGTGGCGGACAGACCACAGATACGCAGTATTTT. This codes for CASSGGQTTDTQYF. The chain couples TRBV2 to TRBJ2-3, with a tentative D call TRBD1 (6 bases). Per the germline V gene, CDR1 is SNHLY and CDR2 is FYNNEI. The CDR3 is 14 residues long. V gave up 4 bases and J gave up 2 bases, with 10 bases separating them.

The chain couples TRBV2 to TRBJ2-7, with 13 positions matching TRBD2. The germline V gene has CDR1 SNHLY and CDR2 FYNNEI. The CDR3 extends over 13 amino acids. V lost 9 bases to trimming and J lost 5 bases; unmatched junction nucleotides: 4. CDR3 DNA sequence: TGTGCCAGTGAGGGACTAGCGGGGAACGAGCAGTACTTC. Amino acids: CASEGLAGNEQYF.